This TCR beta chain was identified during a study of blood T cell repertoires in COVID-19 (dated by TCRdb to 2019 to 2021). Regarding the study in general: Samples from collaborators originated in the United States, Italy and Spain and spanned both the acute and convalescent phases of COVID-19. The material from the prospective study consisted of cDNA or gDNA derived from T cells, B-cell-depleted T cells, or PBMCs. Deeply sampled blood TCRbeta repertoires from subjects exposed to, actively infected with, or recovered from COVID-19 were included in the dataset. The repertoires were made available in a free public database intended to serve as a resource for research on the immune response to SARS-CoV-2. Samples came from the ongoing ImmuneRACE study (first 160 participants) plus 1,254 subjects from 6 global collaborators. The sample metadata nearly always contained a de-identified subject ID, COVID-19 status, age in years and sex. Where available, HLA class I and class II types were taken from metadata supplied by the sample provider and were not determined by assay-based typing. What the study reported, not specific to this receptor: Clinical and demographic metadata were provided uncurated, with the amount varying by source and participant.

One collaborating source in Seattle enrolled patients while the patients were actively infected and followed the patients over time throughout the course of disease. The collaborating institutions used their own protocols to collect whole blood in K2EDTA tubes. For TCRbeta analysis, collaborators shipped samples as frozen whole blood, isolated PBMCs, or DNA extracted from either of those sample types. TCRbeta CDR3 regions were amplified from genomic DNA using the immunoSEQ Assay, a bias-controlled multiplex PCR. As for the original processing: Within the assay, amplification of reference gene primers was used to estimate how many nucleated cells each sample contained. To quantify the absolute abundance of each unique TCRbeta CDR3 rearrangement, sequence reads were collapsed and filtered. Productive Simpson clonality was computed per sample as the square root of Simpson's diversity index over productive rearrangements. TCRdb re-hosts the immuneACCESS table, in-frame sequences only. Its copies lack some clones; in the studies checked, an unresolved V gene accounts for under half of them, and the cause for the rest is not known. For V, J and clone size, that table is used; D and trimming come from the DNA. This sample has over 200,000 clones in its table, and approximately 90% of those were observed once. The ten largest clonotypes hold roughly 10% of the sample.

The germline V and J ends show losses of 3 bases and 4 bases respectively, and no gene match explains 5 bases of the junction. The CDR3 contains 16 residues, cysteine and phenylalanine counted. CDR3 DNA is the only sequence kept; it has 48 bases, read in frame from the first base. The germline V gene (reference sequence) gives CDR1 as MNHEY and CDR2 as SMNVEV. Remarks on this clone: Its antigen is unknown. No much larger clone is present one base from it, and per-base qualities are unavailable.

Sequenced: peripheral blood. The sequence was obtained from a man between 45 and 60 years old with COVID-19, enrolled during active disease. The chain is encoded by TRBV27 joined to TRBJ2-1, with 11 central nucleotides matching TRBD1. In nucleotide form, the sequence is TGTGCCAGCAGTTTCCTCCGGGACAGGGGGTACAATGAGCAGTTCTTC. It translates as CASSFLRDRGYNEQFF.